This T cell receptor beta chain appears in the sequencing data of a study of Ad26.COV2.S vaccination and SARS-CoV-2 variants. Study-wide background: Donor was assigned to the Ad26.COV2.S arm of trial COV1001. Doses of Ad26.COV2.S were injected into muscle once or twice, 56 days apart. General study results and limits: The TCR breadth and depth analyses may have produced an underestimate of total T cell responses.

Treatment meaning: roughly 18 received Ad26.COV2.S at low or high dose, single or two shots; 5 received placebo; per-sample allocation not given. The samples were gathered on day 63 after the first injection of vaccine or placebo. Vaccination used an Ad26 vector expressing Wuhan-strain SARS-CoV-2 spike. Profiling relied on immunoSEQ multiplex PCR, and the TCRdb table lists in-frame clones only, not all of them. The profile shows hundreds of thousands of clones, roughly nine tenths of them singletons. The V gene lost 2 bases and the J gene lost 3 bases, with 8 bases spanning the gap. This CDR3 region has 14 residues. Germline V gene sequence: CDR1 MRHNA, CDR2 SNTAGT. On this clone: The antigen remains undetermined.

The sample consisted of peripheral blood, taken in a trial of Ad26.COV2.S vaccine versus placebo. The clonotype comes from a person aged 18-65 years who received the Ad26.COV2.S COVID-19 vaccine or a placebo. The genes are TRBV6-4 and TRBJ2-1; D is perhaps TRBD2 (5 bases). The CDR3 loop is CASSDRTSYNEQFF. CDR3 in DNA: TGTGCCAGCAGTGACCGAACTAGCTACAATGAGCAGTTCTTC.